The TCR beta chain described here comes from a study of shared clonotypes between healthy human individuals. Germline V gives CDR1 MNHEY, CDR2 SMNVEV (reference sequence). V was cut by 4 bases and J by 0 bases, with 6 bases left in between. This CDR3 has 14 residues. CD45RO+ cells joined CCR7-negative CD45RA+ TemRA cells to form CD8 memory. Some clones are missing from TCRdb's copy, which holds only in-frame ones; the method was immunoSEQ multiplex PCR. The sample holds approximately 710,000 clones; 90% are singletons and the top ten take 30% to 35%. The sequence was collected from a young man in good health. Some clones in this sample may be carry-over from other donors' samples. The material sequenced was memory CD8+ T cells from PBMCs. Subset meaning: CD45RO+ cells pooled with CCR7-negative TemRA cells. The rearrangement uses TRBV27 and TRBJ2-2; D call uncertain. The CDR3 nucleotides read TGTGCCAGCAGTTGGGCCACGAACACCGGGGAGCTGTTTTTT. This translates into CASSWATNTGELFF.